The sequence of this T cell receptor (beta chain) was determined in a study of T-cell memory formation after mild COVID-19. Study-wide findings and caveats: Clones contracting over day 15 to 85 were CD4/CD8 balanced, with later expanders leaning CD4+. Most CD4+ clones that shrank were in CM and EM, while CD8+ ones turned up in EMRA. Specificity for SARS-CoV-2 was not confirmed among the second-wave clones peaking on day 37.

Many counts were recorded for this clonotype. Its specificity is unknown. Using its own MiXCR run on the 5' RACE reads, TCRdb lists one record per CDR3 protein. The sample yields about 57,000 distinct CDR3 sequences, less than 15% seen once. Sequenced sample: PBMCs or a T cell subset sorted from them (not recorded which). The receptor was isolated from a man younger than 35 who had mild COVID-19 (a few samples of this study predate the infection). Cell type and time point are not known.

CDR3 bases: TGTGCCAGCAGTGAAGCAGGGGGCGCCCCAGATACGCAGTATTTT. Protein sequence: CASSEAGGAPDTQYF. The V gene is TRBV6-4, the J gene TRBJ2-3; 8 bases align to TRBD1. V dropped 3 bases and J dropped 4; count of bases not matched to a gene: 6. The CDR3 totals 15 residues. Germline V gene lookup returns CDR1 MRHNA and CDR2 SNTAGT.